These 16 T cell receptor beta chains originate from one sample sequenced in a study of T cells in tuberculosis. Method: immunoSEQ multiplex PCR; TCRdb's copy keeps in-frame clones and lacks some. The sample contains about 54,000 clones, 88% of which appear only once. Cells were sorted from thawed PBMC rested overnight and stained with GMM-loaded CD1B tetramer, viability dye and anti-CD3. The lipid loaded on the CD1B tetramers was C32 glucose monomycolate from Rhodococcus equi. Sequencing was carried out using CD1b-GMM tetramer-negative cells sorted from PBMCs. The receptors derive from an adult woman with latent tuberculosis.

The J gene is TRBJ1-4, the V gene TRBV4-1; D perhaps matches TRBD1 (6 bases). Trimming stripped 1 base from V and 8 bases from J, with 8 bases between. Germline CDR1 is MGHRA and CDR2 is YSYEKL. The CDR3 contains 13 residues. The CDR3 bases are TGCGCCAGCAGCCAAGGTAGGGGGGAAAAACTGTTTTTT. Translated, it gives CASSQGRGEKLFF.

V is TRBV7-2 and J is TRBJ1-1, with a weak D call TRBD1 (5 bases). Germline CDR1 and CDR2: SGHTA and FQGNSA. V was clipped by 3 bases and J by 4 bases, with 12 bases between them. The CDR3 loop spans 14 amino acids. The CDR3 loop reads CASSFDSIGTEAFF. In DNA form, the CDR3 reads TGTGCCAGCAGCTTTGACAGTATAGGCACTGAAGCTTTCTTT.

This sequence joins TRBV30 and TRBJ1-2, with 7 positions matching TRBD1. CDR1 is GTSNPN, CDR2 SVGIG, per germline (reference sequence). V dropped 3 bases and J dropped 6; count of bases not matched to a gene: 1. There are 11 residues in the CDR3. This chain's CDR3 is CAWSRGDGYTF. In nucleotides, the CDR3 is TGTGCCTGGAGCAGGGGGGATGGCTACACCTTC.

The rearrangement joins TRBV2 to TRBJ2-3; a possible D gene is TRBD1 (6 bases). V shed 2 bases and J shed 2 bases, with 11 bases lying between them. Per the germline V gene, CDR1 is SNHLY and CDR2 is FYNNEI. The CDR3 has 15 residues. CDR3 region: CASSELGGHTDTQYF. Here the CDR3 DNA reads TGTGCCAGCAGTGAACTAGGGGGACACACAGATACGCAGTATTTT. Filled out from reference TRBV2 and TRBJ2-3, the complete variable domain reads EPEVTQTPSHQVTQMGQEVILRCVPISNHLYFYWYRQILGQKVEFLVSFYNNEISEKSEIFDDQFSVERPDGSNFTLKIRSTKLEDSAMYFCASSELGGHTDTQYFGPGTRLTVL.

The V call is TRBV30, the J call TRBJ2-3; a weak D match, TRBD1 (6 bases). CDR1 is GTSNPN and CDR2 is SVGIG in the germline V gene (reference sequence). The V and J ends lost 5 bases and 2 bases respectively, with 14 bases between them. The CDR3 runs 14 residues. The DNA of the CDR3 is TGTGCCTGGGTTCACGGACAGATCACAGATACGCAGTATTTT. Encoded protein: CAWVHGQITDTQYF.

The DNA for the CDR3 is TGCGCCAGCAAAGGAGATGGAAACACCATATATTTT. Encoded protein: CASKGDGNTIYF. V is TRBV5-1 and J is TRBJ1-3; D is unclear. CDR1 is SGHRS and CDR2 is YFSETQ in the germline V gene. This CDR3 is 12 amino acids long. The germline V and J ends were trimmed by 6 bases and 3 bases, with 7 bases remaining between them. Full variable domain (remainder filled in from reference TRBV5-1 and TRBJ1-3): KAGVTQTPRYLIKTRGQQVTLSCSPISGHRSVSWYQQTPGQGLQFLFEYFSETQRNKGNFPGRFSGRQFSNSRSEMNVSTLELGDSALYLCASKGDGNTIYFGEGSWLTVV.

For the CDR3, the DNA is TGTGCCAGCAGTTTTCGCGGGCAGGGGCTGAACACTGAAGCTTTCTTT. It translates to CASSFRGQGLNTEAFF. The chain combines TRBV28 with TRBJ1-1; D is perhaps TRBD1 (6 bases). CDR3 length equals 16 residues. Germline CDR1 MDHEN, CDR2 SYDVKM. Trimming removed 3 bases at V and 0 bases at J, with 14 bases between.

V and J are TRBV29-1 and TRBJ1-2; 7 bases are a match to TRBD1. V lost 6 bases and J lost 7; bases outside the gene matches: 14. This CDR3 spans 14 amino acids. Per the germline V gene, CDR1 is SQVTM and CDR2 is ANQGSEA. DNA of the CDR3: TGCAGCGTGAACAATGACAGGGCGGGCCTTGGCTACACCTTC. Protein sequence: CSVNNDRAGLGYTF.

V is TRBV7-2 and J is TRBJ2-1; 8 bases fit TRBD2. V lost 6 bases, J lost 6 bases, and 4 bases stayed unmatched. The germline gives CDR1 SGHTA, CDR2 FQGNSA. The CDR3 extends over 13 amino acids. CDR3 sequence: CASRLAGRNEQFF. In DNA, the CDR3 is TGTGCCAGCAGGCTAGCGGGCCGCAATGAGCAGTTCTTC.

This rearrangement joins TRBV30 to TRBJ2-5; no firm D call. Germline V gene lookup returns CDR1 GTSNPN and CDR2 SVGIG (reference sequence). The CDR3 contains 13 residues. V lost 0 bases to trimming and J lost 2 bases, with 7 bases between them. CDR3 DNA sequence: TGTGCCTGGAGTGTACAGCCTCAAGAGACCCAGTACTTC. It codes for CAWSVQPQETQYF.

This clone was counted once. V usage is TRBV4-3 and J usage is TRBJ2-3, with D perhaps matching TRBD2 (6 bases). Trimming pared 3 bases from V and 3 bases from J, leaving 16 bases between. The CDR3 loop spans 16 amino acids. Germline V gene sequence: CDR1 LGHNA, CDR2 YSLEER. CDR3 region: CASSHRQGGLTDTQYF. The CDR3 DNA reads TGCGCCAGCAGCCACCGACAAGGAGGGTTGACAGATACGCAGTATTTT.

The chain links TRBV5-1 to TRBJ2-1; the match to TRBD1 covers 10 bases. CDR1 and CDR2 (germline): SGHRS, YFSETQ. The junction had 10 bases not matched to a gene; V was cut back by 3 bases and J by 4 bases. The CDR3 runs to 17 residues. The CDR3 region is CASSSTSTGGGYNEQFF. CDR3 DNA sequence: TGCGCCAGCAGCTCAACCTCGACAGGGGGCGGTTACAATGAGCAGTTCTTC.

The chain combines TRBV4-1 with TRBJ1-1, with D possibly matching TRBD1 (5 bases). Germline CDR1 and CDR2: MGHRA and YSYEKL. The CDR3 loop spans 16 amino acids. Deletions cut 1 base from V and 7 bases from J, with 19 bases between. This CDR3 is CASSQAIGHPVGEAFF. CDR3 coding DNA: TGCGCCAGCAGCCAAGCCATCGGACACCCAGTGGGTGAAGCTTTCTTT.

The V gene is TRBV2, the J gene TRBJ2-3; 9 nucleotides align to TRBD2. The CDR3 is made up of 15 amino acids. Germline V lookup: CDR1 SNHLY, CDR2 FYNNEI. Germline trimming cut 3 bases from V and 5 bases from J; bases unmatched to any gene: 6. The CDR3 loop is CASSEARGGLDTQYF. The CDR3 bases are TGTGCCAGCAGTGAGGCGCGGGGGGGCCTAGATACGCAGTATTTT.

This chain joins TRBV7-8 and TRBJ2-5, with TRBD1 matching over 8 bases. The CDR3 spans 15 residues. The germline gives CDR1 SGHVS, CDR2 FQNEAQ. Trimming at V came to 6 bases and at J to 4 bases, leaving 10 bases not matched to a gene. CDR3 amino acids: CASSLYDRGGETQYF. DNA for the CDR3: TGTGCCAGCAGTTTATACGACAGGGGAGGAGAGACCCAGTACTTC. Using reference TRBV7-8 and TRBJ2-5 for the parts outside the CDR3, the full variable domain is GAGVSQSPRYKVAKRGQDVALRCDPISGHVSLFWYQQALGQGPEFLTYFQNEAQLDKSGLPSDRFFAERPEGSVSTLKIQRTQQEDSAVYLCASSLYDRGGETQYFGPGTRLLVL.

The V and J genes are TRBV4-3 and TRBJ2-3; TRBD2 matches 9 bases. J was trimmed by 10 bases and V by 0 bases; bases with no gene match: 8. The CDR3 runs to 15 residues. CDR1 and CDR2 from the germline V gene are LGHNA and YSLEER. CDR3 nucleotide sequence: TGCGCCAGCAGCCAAGATTATCGCGGGAGGGTTTCGCAGTATTTT. Its protein is CASSQDYRGRVSQYF.